Shown below are 27 T cell receptor beta chains from a single sample sequenced in a study of shared clonotypes between healthy human individuals. Using immunoSEQ multiplex PCR, the repertoire was profiled, and TCRdb retains in-frame clones only, with some absent. The table includes about 590,000 clones, nearly 97% detected once. The naive CD8 population came from CD45RO-negative cells selected for CCR7, without terminally differentiated effector memory CD45RA+ cells. Material for sequencing was naive CD8+ T cells sorted from blood. The receptor source for this set is a woman in her 30s in good health.

This chain joins TRBV29-1 and TRBJ2-7; TRBD2 agrees at 8 bases. There are 12 residues in the CDR3. Losses at the gene ends were 6 bases for V and 5 bases for J; bases not matched to a gene: 6. CDR1 is SQVTM and CDR2 is ANQGSEA in the germline V gene. This CDR3 is CSVKTSVDEQYF. The CDR3 DNA sequence: TGCAGCGTAAAGACTAGCGTCGACGAGCAGTACTTC.

The rearrangement uses TRBV27 and TRBJ1-6; possibly TRBD1 for D (5 bases). V dropped 3 bases and J dropped 7 bases, with 10 bases sitting between them. Germline V gene sequence: CDR1 MNHEY, CDR2 SMNVEV (reference sequence). This CDR3 contains 14 residues. CDR3 loop: CASSLRGVNSPLHF. CDR3 coding DNA: TGTGCCAGCAGTTTGCGAGGGGTGAATTCACCCCTCCACTTT.

CDR3 DNA: TGTGCCAGCAGCTGGGGGGCCGGGACACCTTCCTACGAGCAGTACTTC. Protein sequence: CASSWGAGTPSYEQYF. The rearrangement links TRBV5-6 to TRBJ2-5, with D possibly called TRBD1 or TRBD2 (6 bases each). The J call may be in error: the DNA end matches TRBJ2-7 better. The germline V gene encodes CDR1 SGHDT and CDR2 YYEEEE. The CDR3 runs to 16 residues.

The chain has TRBV11-2 and TRBJ2-7; the D call may be TRBD1 or TRBD2 (5 bases each). The V end lost 5 bases, the J end lost 4 bases, and 15 bases lay between the germline ends. Germline CDR1 reads SGHAT; CDR2 reads FQNNGV. CDR3 length: 14 residues. For the CDR3, the DNA is TGTGCCAGCAGCCCGTCGGGACCGGCTTACGAGCAGTACTTC. As protein: CASSPSGPAYEQYF.

The chain recombines TRBV28 with TRBJ1-2, with TRBD1 matching over 9 bases. The V segment lost 2 bases and the J segment 5 bases; nucleotides outside the gene matches: 3. This CDR3 has 14 amino acids. Germline CDR1 and CDR2: MDHEN and SYDVKM. The chain's CDR3 is CASSLAGTGYGYTF. As DNA, the CDR3 is TGTGCCAGCAGTTTAGCCGGGACAGGGTATGGCTACACCTTC.

This chain joins TRBV28 and TRBJ1-1; the D is unclear. The CDR3 consists of 14 residues. Germline loops: CDR1 MDHEN, CDR2 SYDVKM. Trimming cost V 3 bases and J 1 base, with 9 bases left between them. CDR3 in DNA: TGTGCCAGCAGTTTTATTTTCCGGAACACTGAAGCTTTCTTT. Translation gives CASSFIFRNTEAFF.

This chain links TRBV4-1 with TRBJ2-7, with 8 bases lining up with TRBD1. Germline values: CDR1 MGHRA, CDR2 YSYEKL. The V and J ends lost 3 bases and 5 bases, in that order; junction bases with no gene match: 6. The length of the CDR3 is 14 residues. CDR3 sequence reads: CASSQSQGVHEQYF. As DNA, the CDR3 is TGCGCCAGCAGCCAGTCACAGGGGGTCCACGAGCAGTACTTC.

The chain couples TRBV2 to TRBJ2-2, with 8 nucleotides matching TRBD2. The CDR3 sequence is 15 residues long. V shed 4 bases and J 6 bases; nucleotides not matched to a gene: 7. Per the germline V gene, CDR1 is SNHLY and CDR2 is FYNNEI. CDR3 in DNA: TGTGCCAGCAGTGGTGGGGTAGCGGGACCCGGGGAGCTGTTTTTT. It is translated as CASSGGVAGPGELFF.

This chain links TRBV6-5 with TRBJ1-5, with D perhaps matching TRBD1 (5 bases). Between the trimmed V and J ends, which lost 7 bases and 3 bases, there was a span of 13 bases. The CDR3 runs 14 residues. In germline, CDR1 is MNHEY, CDR2 SVGAGI. The CDR3 nucleotides are TGTGCCAGCAACCAGGGAGCTCCCAATCAGCCCCAGCATTTT. It encodes CASNQGAPNQPQHF.

The chain joins TRBV5-6 to TRBJ2-1; no clear D gene. Deletions cut 2 bases from V and 6 bases from J, with 3 bases between. The CDR3 is 11 residues long. From germline, CDR1 is SGHDT and CDR2 YYEEEE. The CDR3 DNA reads as TGTGCCAGCAGCTTCTCCAATGAGCAGTTCTTC. This translates into CASSFSNEQFF.

V and J are TRBV27 and TRBJ1-5; no firm D call. CDR3 length: 15 amino acids. Trimming removed 6 bases from V and 2 bases from J, with 14 bases in between. Germline V gene sequence: CDR1 MNHEY, CDR2 SMNVEV (reference sequence). CDR3 amino acids: CASRAARGGNQPQHF. CDR3 sequence (DNA): TGTGCCAGCAGGGCCGCACGAGGTGGCAATCAGCCCCAGCATTTT.

The J gene is TRBJ2-1, the V gene TRBV7-2; 7 bases map to TRBD2. Germline-derived CDR1 and CDR2 are SGHTA and FQGNSA. V lost 4 bases and J lost 6; bases outside the gene matches: 9. This CDR3 is 15 amino acids long. The CDR3 region is CASSWSGMGINEQFF. The CDR3 nucleotides read TGTGCCAGCAGCTGGAGCGGGATGGGCATCAATGAGCAGTTCTTC.

The V call is TRBV28, the J call TRBJ2-5, with 9 positions matching TRBD1. Trimming took 1 base from V and 6 from J; bases not matched to a gene: 9. Germline CDR1 is MDHEN and CDR2 is SYDVKM. The CDR3 extends over 16 amino acids. In DNA form, the CDR3 reads TGTGCCAGCAGTTTATTGCTTCCGGGACAGGGAAAGACCCAGTACTTC. Translated, it gives CASSLLLPGQGKTQYF.

Remarks on this clone: This same CDR3 is encoded by further DNA sequences in the sample. The chain joins TRBV9 to TRBJ2-7; 7 nucleotides line up with TRBD1. Germline V CDR1 and CDR2: SGDLS, YYNGEE. The CDR3 is made up of 13 amino acids. V was pared by 4 bases and J by 3 bases, with 4 bases of the junction left unmatched. This chain's CDR3 is CASSPGGGYEQYF. As DNA, the CDR3 is TGTGCCAGCAGCCCAGGGGGTGGCTACGAGCAGTACTTC.

The chain uses TRBV19 and TRBJ2-1; 8 bases align to TRBD1. The J segment lost 2 bases and the V segment lost 5 bases, leaving 5 bases of the junction unmatched. Germline CDR1 reads LNHDA; CDR2 reads SQIVND (reference sequence). The CDR3 covers 15 residues. CDR3 nucleotide sequence: TGTGCCAGTAGTCGTTGGACAGGGCCCTACAATGAGCAGTTCTTC. It yields the protein CASSRWTGPYNEQFF.

The chain joins TRBV27 to TRBJ1-4; D ambiguous. The CDR3 contains 15 residues. Between the trimmed V and J ends, which lost 5 bases and 0 bases, there was a span of 10 bases. CDR1 and CDR2 (germline): MNHEY, SMNVEV (reference sequence). CDR3 DNA: TGTGCCAGCAGTCCTTTGGGCTCAACTAATGAAAAACTGTTTTTT. Residues: CASSPLGSTNEKLFF.

The V call is TRBV7-9, the J call TRBJ2-2, with TRBD2 matching over 7 bases. V was pared by 2 bases and J by 3 bases, with 12 bases of the junction left unmatched. The CDR3 has 18 amino acids. The germline CDR1 and CDR2 sequences are SEHNR and FQNEAQ (reference sequence). Here the CDR3 DNA reads TGTGCCAGCAGCTTAAGTGCTGGTCGCGGGAGTTACACCGGGGAGCTGTTTTTT. This codes for CASSLSAGRGSYTGELFF.

The chain carries TRBV28 and TRBJ2-2; possibly TRBD1 for D (6 bases). The CDR3 contains 15 residues. The ends were cut back, 6 bases at V and 3 bases at J, with 14 bases in the middle. Germline CDR1 is MDHEN and CDR2 is SYDVKM. The CDR3: CASRAYRAHTGELFF. The CDR3 DNA reads TGTGCCAGCAGGGCCTACAGGGCACACACCGGGGAGCTGTTTTTT.

The CDR3 region is CASSLGLNQPQHF. The CDR3 DNA sequence: TGCGCCAGCAGCTTGGGACTCAATCAGCCCCAGCATTTT. The V call is TRBV5-1, the J call TRBJ1-5; unclear D gene. Germline CDR1 and CDR2: SGHRS and YFSETQ. V was shortened by 0 bases and J by 3 bases, with 4 bases between the two germline ends. The length of the CDR3 is 13 residues. Filled out from reference TRBV5-1 and TRBJ1-5, the complete variable domain reads KAGVTQTPRYLIKTRGQQVTLSCSPISGHRSVSWYQQTPGQGLQFLFEYFSETQRNKGNFPGRFSGRQFSNSRSEMNVSTLELGDSALYLCASSLGLNQPQHFGDGTRLSIL.

V is TRBV13 and J is TRBJ1-2; D uncertain. V lost 0 bases, J lost 7 bases, and 9 bases lay in between. Germline values: CDR1 PRHDT, CDR2 FYEKMQ (reference sequence). This CDR3 spans 13 amino acids. CDR3 DNA: TGTGCCAGCAGCTTAGGTGTTTCAATTGGCTACACCTTC. This encodes CASSLGVSIGYTF. The variable domain in full, completed from reference TRBV13 and TRBJ1-2, reads AAGVIQSPRHLIKEKRETATLKCYPIPRHDTVYWYQQGPGQDPQFLISFYEKMQSDKGSIPDRFSAQQFSDYHSELNMSSLELGDSALYFCASSLGVSIGYTFGSGTRLTVV.

The chain has TRBV6-6 and TRBJ2-7; no reliable D call. Per germline, CDR1 MNHNY and CDR2 SVGAGI (reference sequence). This CDR3 is built from 13 residues. Deletions cut 6 bases from V and 2 bases from J, with 11 bases between. The CDR3 DNA sequence: TGTGCCAGCAGCCCCCGGCTGACCTACGAGCAGTACTTC. Its translation: CASSPRLTYEQYF.

The chain uses TRBV9 and TRBJ2-7, with no clear D. The CDR3 spans 16 residues. CDR1 is SGDLS and CDR2 is YYNGEE in the germline V gene. With 0 bases removed from V and 0 bases from J, the gap between germline ends came to 13 bases. This chain's CDR3 is CASSVGAAASSYEQYF. Here the CDR3 DNA reads TGTGCCAGCAGCGTAGGTGCTGCCGCTAGCTCCTACGAGCAGTACTTC. Based on the CDR3 plus reference TRBV9 and TRBJ2-7, the full variable domain is DSGVTQTPKHLITATGQRVTLRCSPRSGDLSVYWYQQSLDQGLQFLIQYYNGEERAKGNILERFSAQQFPDLHSELNLSSLELGDSALYFCASSVGAAASSYEQYFGPGTRLTVT.

This rearrangement joins TRBV10-1 to TRBJ2-7; weak D call: TRBD2 (6 bases). Trimming pared 6 bases from V and 0 bases from J, leaving 9 bases between. CDR1 is WNHNN, CDR2 SYGVQD, per germline (reference sequence). The CDR3 runs to 13 residues. CDR3 in amino acids: CASSLGGSYEQYF. DNA of the CDR3: TGCGCCAGCAGCTTGGGGGGCTCCTACGAGCAGTACTTC.

The rearrangement uses TRBV19 and TRBJ2-7; D gene unclear. The germline V gene encodes CDR1 LNHDA and CDR2 SQIVND (reference sequence). This CDR3 is built from 11 residues. The ends were cut back, 4 bases at V and 2 bases at J, with 3 bases in the middle. DNA of the CDR3: TGTGCCAGTAGTACAACCTACGAGCAGTACTTC. Amino acids: CASSTTYEQYF.

This clone came up once. The chain joins TRBV19 to TRBJ1-1, with D possibly being TRBD1 (6 bases). The CDR3 runs to 15 residues. Trimming shortened V by 2 bases and J by 4 bases, and 14 bases separated the two germline ends. Germline CDR1 and CDR2: LNHDA and SQIVND (reference sequence). The DNA of the CDR3 is TGTGCCAGTAGTATAAAGGGGCAGGGGACCACTGAAGCTTTCTTT. It translates to CASSIKGQGTTEAFF.

This clone was detected only once. CDR3 sequence reads: CASSDGGDPFF. In DNA form, the CDR3 reads TGCGCCAGCAGCGATGGGGGGGATCCGTTCTTC. This chain uses TRBV10-1 with TRBJ2-1, with 7 bases identical to TRBD2. The J segment lost 15 bases and the V segment lost 6 bases, leaving 8 bases of the junction unmatched. The CDR3 is made up of 11 amino acids. CDR1 is WNHNN, CDR2 SYGVQD, per germline (reference sequence).

The chain recombines TRBV28 with TRBJ2-2, with TRBD2 identical over 10 bases. The germline CDR1 and CDR2 sequences are MDHEN and SYDVKM. This CDR3 contains 16 residues. Trimming cost V 6 bases and J 2 bases; bases outside gene matches: 6. DNA of the CDR3: TGTGCCAGCAGCTCGACTAGCGGGCTTAACACCGGGGAGCTGTTTTTT. Translating gives CASSSTSGLNTGELFF.